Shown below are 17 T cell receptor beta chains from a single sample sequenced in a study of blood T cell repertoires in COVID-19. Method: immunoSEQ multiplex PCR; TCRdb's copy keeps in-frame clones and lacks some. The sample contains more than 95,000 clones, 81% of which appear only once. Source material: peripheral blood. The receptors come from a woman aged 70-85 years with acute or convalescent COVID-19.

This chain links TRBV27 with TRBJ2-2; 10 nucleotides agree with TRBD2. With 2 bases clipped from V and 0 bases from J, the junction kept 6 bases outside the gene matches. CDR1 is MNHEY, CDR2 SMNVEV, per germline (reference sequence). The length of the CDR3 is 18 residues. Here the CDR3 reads CASSLGLAGEANTGELFF. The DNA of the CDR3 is TGTGCCAGCAGTTTAGGCCTAGCGGGAGAGGCGAACACCGGGGAGCTGTTTTTT.

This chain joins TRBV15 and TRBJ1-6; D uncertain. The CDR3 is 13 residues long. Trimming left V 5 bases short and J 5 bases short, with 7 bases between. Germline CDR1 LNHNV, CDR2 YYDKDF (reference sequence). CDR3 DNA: TGTGCCACCAGCTACAGTAATAATTCACCCCTCCACTTT. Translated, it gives CATSYSNNSPLHF. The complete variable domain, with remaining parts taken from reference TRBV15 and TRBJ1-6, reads DAMVIQNPRYQVTQFGKPVTLSCSQTLNHNVMYWYQQKSSQAPKLLFHYYDKDFNNEADTPDNFQSRRPNTSFCFLDIRSPGLGDTAMYLCATSYSNNSPLHFGNGTRLTVT.

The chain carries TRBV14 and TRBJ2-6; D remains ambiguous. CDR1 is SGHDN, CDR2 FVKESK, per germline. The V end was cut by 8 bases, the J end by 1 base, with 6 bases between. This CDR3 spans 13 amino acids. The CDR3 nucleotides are TGTGCCAGCCGTTTTTCTGGGGCCAACGTCCTGACTTTC. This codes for CASRFSGANVLTF.

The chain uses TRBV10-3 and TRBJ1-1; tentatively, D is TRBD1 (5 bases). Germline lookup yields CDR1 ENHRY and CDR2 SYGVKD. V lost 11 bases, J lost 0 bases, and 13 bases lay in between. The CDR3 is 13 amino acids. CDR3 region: CASAGVMNTEAFF. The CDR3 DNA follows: TGTGCCTCCGCGGGGGTCATGAACACTGAAGCTTTCTTT.

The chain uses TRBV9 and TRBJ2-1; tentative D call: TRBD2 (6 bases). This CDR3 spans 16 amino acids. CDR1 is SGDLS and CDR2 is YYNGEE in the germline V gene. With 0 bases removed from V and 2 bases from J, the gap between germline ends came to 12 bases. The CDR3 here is CASSVAYGRAYNEQFF. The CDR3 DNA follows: TGTGCCAGCAGCGTAGCTTACGGGAGAGCCTACAATGAGCAGTTCTTC.

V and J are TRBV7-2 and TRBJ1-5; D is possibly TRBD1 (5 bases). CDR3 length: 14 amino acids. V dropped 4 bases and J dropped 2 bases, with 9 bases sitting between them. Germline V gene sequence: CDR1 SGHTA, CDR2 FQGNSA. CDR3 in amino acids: CASSSTGRNQPQHF. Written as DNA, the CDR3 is TGTGCCAGCAGCTCCACAGGCCGCAATCAGCCCCAGCATTTT.

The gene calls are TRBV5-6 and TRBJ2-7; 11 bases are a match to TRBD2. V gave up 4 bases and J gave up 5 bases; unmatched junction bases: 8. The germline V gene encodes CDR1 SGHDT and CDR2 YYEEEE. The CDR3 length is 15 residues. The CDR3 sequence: CASSPLAGGQDEQYF. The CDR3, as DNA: TGTGCCAGCAGCCCGCTAGCGGGGGGCCAGGACGAGCAGTACTTC.

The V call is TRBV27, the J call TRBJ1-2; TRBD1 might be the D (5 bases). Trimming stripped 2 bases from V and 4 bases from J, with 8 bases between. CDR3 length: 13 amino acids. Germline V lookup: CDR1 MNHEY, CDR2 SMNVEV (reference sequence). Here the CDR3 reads CASSLQGGYGYTF. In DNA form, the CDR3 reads TGTGCCAGCAGTTTACAGGGAGGCTATGGCTACACCTTC.

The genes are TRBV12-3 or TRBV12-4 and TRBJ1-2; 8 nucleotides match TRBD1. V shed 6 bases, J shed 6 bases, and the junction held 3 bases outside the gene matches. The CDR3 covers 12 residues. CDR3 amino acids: CASRTQGDGYTF. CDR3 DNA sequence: TGTGCCAGCAGGACACAGGGGGATGGCTACACCTTC.

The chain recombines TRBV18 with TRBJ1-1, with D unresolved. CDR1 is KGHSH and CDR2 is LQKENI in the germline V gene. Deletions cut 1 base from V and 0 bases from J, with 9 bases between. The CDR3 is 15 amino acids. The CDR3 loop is CASSPQLQVNTEAFF. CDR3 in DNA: TGTGCCAGCTCACCACAGCTGCAGGTGAACACTGAAGCTTTCTTT.

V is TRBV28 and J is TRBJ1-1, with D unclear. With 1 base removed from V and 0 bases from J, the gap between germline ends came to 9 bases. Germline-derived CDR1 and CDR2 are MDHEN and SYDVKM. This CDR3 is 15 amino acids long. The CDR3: CASSLSGELNTEAFF. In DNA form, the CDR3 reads TGTGCCAGCAGTTTATCCGGGGAATTGAACACTGAAGCTTTCTTT.

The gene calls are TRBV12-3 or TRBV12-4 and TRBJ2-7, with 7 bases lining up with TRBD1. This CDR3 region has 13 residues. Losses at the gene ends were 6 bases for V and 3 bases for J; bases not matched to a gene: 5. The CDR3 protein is CASSPGQNYEQYF. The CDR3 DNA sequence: TGTGCCAGCAGCCCGGGACAGAACTACGAGCAGTACTTC.

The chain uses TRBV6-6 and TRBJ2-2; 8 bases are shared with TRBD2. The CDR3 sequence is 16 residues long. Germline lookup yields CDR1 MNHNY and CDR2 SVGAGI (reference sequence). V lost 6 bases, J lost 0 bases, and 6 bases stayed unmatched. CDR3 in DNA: TGTGCCAGCAGCCGAAGCGGGGGAGCGAACACCGGGGAGCTGTTTTTT. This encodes CASSRSGGANTGELFF.

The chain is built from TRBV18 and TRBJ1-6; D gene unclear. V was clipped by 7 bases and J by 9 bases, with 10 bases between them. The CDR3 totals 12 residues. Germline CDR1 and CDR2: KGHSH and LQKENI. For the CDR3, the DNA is TGTGCCAGCTACCAGGATGGTTCACCCCTCCACTTT. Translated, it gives CASYQDGSPLHF.

The DNA for the CDR3 is TGTGCCAGCAGCTTGGAACTCTCCTACGAGCAGTACTTC. Translated: CASSLELSYEQYF. The chain couples TRBV5-4 to TRBJ2-7; no reliable D call. The germline gives CDR1 SGHNT, CDR2 YYREEE (reference sequence). This CDR3 contains 13 residues. Trimming removed 0 bases from V and 0 bases from J, with 4 bases in between.

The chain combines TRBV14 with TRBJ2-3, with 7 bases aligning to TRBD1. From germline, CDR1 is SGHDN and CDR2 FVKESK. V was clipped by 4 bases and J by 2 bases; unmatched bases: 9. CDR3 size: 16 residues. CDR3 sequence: CASSPWTGYTTDTQYF. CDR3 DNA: TGTGCCAGCAGCCCATGGACAGGTTATACCACAGATACGCAGTATTTT.

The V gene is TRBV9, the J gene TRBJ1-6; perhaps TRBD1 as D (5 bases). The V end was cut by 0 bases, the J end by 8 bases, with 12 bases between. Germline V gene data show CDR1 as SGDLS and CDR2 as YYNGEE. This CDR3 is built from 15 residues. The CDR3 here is CASSVGGRIDSPLHF. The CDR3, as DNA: TGTGCCAGCAGCGTAGGGGGCAGGATTGATTCACCCCTCCACTTT.